This TCR beta chain was retrieved from a study of T-cell reconstitution after alpha-beta-depleted transplantation in children. The CDR3 is 16 residues long. Trimming cost V 0 bases and J 0 bases, with 6 bases left between them. Germline V lookup: CDR1 LGHDT, CDR2 YNNKEL (reference sequence). Using unique molecular identifiers, the investigators prepared the TCRbeta library. TCRdb reprocessed the PCR reads via MiXCR and lists one record per CDR3 protein. Counted here are about 540,000 distinct CDR3 sequences, around 20% occurring once; the ten biggest clones make up less than 4%. The sequences come from PBMCs from the stem cell graft donor, collected from the stem cell graft. V and J are TRBV3-1 and TRBJ1-6; D uncertain. The clonotype originates from a human donor who donated a stem cell graft to a child with acute lymphoblastic leukemia. CDR3 residues: CASSQERSSYNSPLHF. The CDR3, as DNA: TGTGCCAGCAGCCAAGAGAGGAGCTCCTATAATTCACCCCTCCACTTT.